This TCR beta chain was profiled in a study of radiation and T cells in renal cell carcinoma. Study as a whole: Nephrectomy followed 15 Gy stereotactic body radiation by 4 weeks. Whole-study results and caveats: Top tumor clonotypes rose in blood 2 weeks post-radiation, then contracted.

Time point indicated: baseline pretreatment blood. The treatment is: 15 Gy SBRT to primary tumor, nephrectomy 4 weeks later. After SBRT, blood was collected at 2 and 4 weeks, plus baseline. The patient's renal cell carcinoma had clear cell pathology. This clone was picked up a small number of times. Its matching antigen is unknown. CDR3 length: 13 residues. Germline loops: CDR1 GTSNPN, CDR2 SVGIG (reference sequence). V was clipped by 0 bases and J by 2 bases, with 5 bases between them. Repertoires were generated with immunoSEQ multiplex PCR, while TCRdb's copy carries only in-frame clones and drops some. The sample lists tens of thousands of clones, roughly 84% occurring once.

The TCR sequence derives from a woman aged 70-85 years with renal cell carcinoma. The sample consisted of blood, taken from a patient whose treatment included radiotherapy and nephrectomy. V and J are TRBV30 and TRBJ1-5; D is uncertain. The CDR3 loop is CAWSVRRNQPQHF. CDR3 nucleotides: TGTGCCTGGAGTGTACGCCGCAATCAGCCCCAGCATTTT.